The present TCR beta chain was sequenced within a study of shared clonotypes between healthy human individuals. Study-level information: Plates per donor: three CD4 naive, three CD4 memory, two CD8 naive, one CD8 memory. General study results and limits: Clonotypes shared by all four sorted-subset donors had higher generation probabilities than non-shared clonotypes.

CDR1 is SGHRS and CDR2 is YFSETQ in the germline V gene. V was clipped by 0 bases and J by 8 bases; unmatched bases: 4. The CDR3 consists of 14 residues. A note on this clone: Its antigen is not identified. The same CDR3 can be traced to other DNA sequences in this sample.

Across several immunoSEQ plates, the genomic DNA of each subset was split evenly. Sequencing was performed with immunoSEQ multiplex PCR; in TCRdb, only in-frame clones are kept and a portion is missing. The repertoire holds over 850,000 clones, about 80% seen once, with approximately 0.5% in the top ten. The sample was memory CD4+ T cells from PBMCs. Subset in this sample: CD45RA-negative fraction. The source of this sequence is a man younger than 30 in good health. Some clones in this sample may be carry-over from other donors' samples. J is TRBJ1-4 and V is TRBV5-1, with 7 bases lining up with TRBD1. CDR3 DNA: TGCGCCAGCAGCTTGGGACAGGGAGCGGAAAAACTGTTTTTT. This sequence encodes CASSLGQGAEKLFF. Variable domain in full (rest from reference TRBV5-1 and TRBJ1-4): KAGVTQTPRYLIKTRGQQVTLSCSPISGHRSVSWYQQTPGQGLQFLFEYFSETQRNKGNFPGRFSGRQFSNSRSEMNVSTLELGDSALYLCASSLGQGAEKLFFGSGTQLSVL.